These 3 T cell receptor beta chains share one sample of origin, sequenced in a study of cytomegalovirus exposure and HLA in healthy donors. With 60 Vbeta and 13 Jbeta primers, the PCR was carried out. The protocol was immunoSEQ multiplex PCR, while the TCRdb copy is restricted to in-frame clones and leaves out a portion. Its clone listing holds some 200,000 clones. Sequencing was performed on PBMCs. These receptors were taken from a woman aged 18-30 years in good health and CMV-seropositive.

The DNA for the CDR3 is TGCGCCAGCAGCACCCCTCTAGCGGCTCGGGAGACCCAGTACTTC. This sequence encodes CASSTPLAARETQYF. V usage is TRBV5-1 and J usage is TRBJ2-5, with 7 bases aligning to TRBD2. V dropped 4 bases and J dropped 5; count of bases not matched to a gene: 11. The CDR3 is made up of 15 amino acids. Germline V gene data show CDR1 as SGHRS and CDR2 as YFSETQ.

CDR3 nucleotide sequence: TGCGCCAGCAGCCGAACGCGGGGCGACGAGCAGTACTTC. Encoded protein: CASSRTRGDEQYF. This chain links TRBV4-3 with TRBJ2-7; D might be TRBD2 (6 bases). Germline values: CDR1 LGHNA, CDR2 YSLEER. The V gene lost 4 bases and the J gene lost 5 bases, with 12 bases spanning the gap. The CDR3 runs 13 residues.

V gene TRBV4-2 combines with J gene TRBJ2-5; 8 positions agree with TRBD2. The J call is uncertain, as TRBJ2-7 better fits the DNA end. Germline V gene lookup returns CDR1 LGHNA and CDR2 YNFKEQ. The CDR3 length is 20 residues. In nucleotides, the CDR3 is TGTGCCAGCAGCCAAGGGGGGACCAGCGGGGGCCTCCAGAGCTCCTACGAGCAGTACTTC. It is translated as CASSQGGTSGGLQSSYEQYF.